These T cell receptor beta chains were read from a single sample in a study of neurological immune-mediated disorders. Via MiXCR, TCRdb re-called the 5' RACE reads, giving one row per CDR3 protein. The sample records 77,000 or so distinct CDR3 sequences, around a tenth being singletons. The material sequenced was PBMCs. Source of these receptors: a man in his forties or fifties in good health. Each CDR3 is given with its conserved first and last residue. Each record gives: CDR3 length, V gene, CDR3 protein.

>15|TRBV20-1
CSARRDRGARNEQFF
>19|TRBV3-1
CASSQDLAIGSLSYNEQFF
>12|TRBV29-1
CSVIMNTGELFF
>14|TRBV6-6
CASSYTGSDTEAFF
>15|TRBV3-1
CASSHWDRVSTEAFF
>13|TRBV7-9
CASSLLGTGELFF
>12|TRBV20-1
CSARRINYEQYF
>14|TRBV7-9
CASSLRQAHTEAFF
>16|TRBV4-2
CANSRRDGVNTGELFF
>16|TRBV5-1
CASSPAAGAQNTEAFF
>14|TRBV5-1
CASRSQGDTDTQYF
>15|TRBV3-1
CASSQEAGGLTEAFF
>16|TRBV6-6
CASSNGQGVANEKLFF
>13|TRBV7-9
CASSPWENYEQYF
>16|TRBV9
CASSAGGGWIADTQYF
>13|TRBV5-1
CASSPSGQETQYF
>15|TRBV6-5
CASSTTGGFNQPQHF
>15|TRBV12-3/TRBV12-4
CASSGGGNFNTEAFF
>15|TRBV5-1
CASSLGGAGYNEQFF
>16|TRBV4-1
CASSQARTVNNSPLHF
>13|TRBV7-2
CASSRGPFYEQYF
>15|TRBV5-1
CASSSGLPVFETQYF
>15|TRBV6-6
CASSSGQGENYGYTF
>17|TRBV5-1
CASSHGDGRAVGETQYF
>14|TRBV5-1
CASSFQASSYEQYF
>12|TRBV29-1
CSVGGTSYEQYF
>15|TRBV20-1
CSARDRGGEGSEQYF
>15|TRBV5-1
CASSLAAGGTDTQYF
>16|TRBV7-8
CASSRFSGGAGETQYF
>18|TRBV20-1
CSARDLLLGTGPNTEAFF
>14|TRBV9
CASSVGRGFNEQYF
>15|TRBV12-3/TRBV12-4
CASSPGGLSNQPQHF
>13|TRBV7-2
CASSFDRAYGYTF